This TCR beta chain stems from a study of blood T cell repertoires in COVID-19. The CDR3 consists of 16 residues. Germline V lookup: CDR1 SGHAT, CDR2 FQNNGV. V lost 0 bases and J lost 4; bases outside the gene matches: 5. Study processing details: Amplified reference gene primers provided the basis for estimating nucleated cell counts. Measured with immunoSEQ multiplex PCR; TCRdb has only the in-frame clones, and not every one. Clonal size and the V and J genes are those of that table, whereas D and trimming came from the DNA. The data contain around 11,000 clones, over 65% of them singletons. The source of this sequence is a human donor in a cohort sampled during active COVID-19. The sample taken for sequencing was peripheral blood. The rearrangement joins TRBV11-2 to TRBJ2-7; 11 bases are shared with TRBD1. CDR3 amino acids: CASSLDLGTGGYEQYF. The CDR3 coding sequence is TGTGCCAGCAGCTTAGATCTGGGGACAGGGGGGTACGAGCAGTACTTC.